The clone carrying this TCR beta chain was counted a few times. Its antigen is undetermined. These data belong to a study of response to subunit inactivated influenza vaccine. Notes on the study in general: After each seasonal influenza vaccination, few new T cells are recruited, the authors suggested.

Using its own MiXCR run on the RT-PCR reads, TCRdb lists one record per CDR3 protein. The table records over 150,000 distinct CDR3 sequences, around 15% of them present only once. The sample consisted of CD8+ T cells sorted from PBMCs, taken less than 6 days after vaccination. This clonotype was obtained from a man in his fifties or sixties who received an inactivated influenza vaccine.

In nucleotides, the CDR3 is TGTGCCACCAGCACGACTAGCGGCCCCGAGACCCAGTACTTC. Its translation: CATSTTSGPETQYF. The chain combines TRBV24-1 with TRBJ2-5, with TRBD2 matching 9 bases. V lost 7 bases, J lost 5 bases, and 7 bases stayed unmatched. Germline V gene data show CDR1 as KGHDR and CDR2 as SFDVKD. The CDR3 is 14 amino acids.